This TCR beta chain was documented in a study of blood T cells in healthy people across ages. This clonotype appeared a single time. This CDR3 comprises 14 residues. Germline V gives CDR1 MNHNS, CDR2 SASEGT. Trimming pared 6 bases from V and 7 bases from J, leaving 19 bases between. A second PCR of about 7 to 12 cycles used a sample-barcoded 5' primer and a J-beta primer mix. TCRdb re-called the 5' RACE reads with MiXCR, one entry per CDR3 protein. The table has around 1,600,000 distinct CDR3 sequences, under 55% seen once; the top ten hold about 3.8%. Each sample yielded at least 7 million isolated PBMCs.

The sequenced material came from blood. The chain combines TRBV6-1 with TRBJ2-7; possibly TRBD1 or TRBD2 for D (5 bases each). This clonotype originated in a woman between 18 and 29 years old in good health. The CDR3: CASSGTISYNEQYF. The CDR3 DNA follows: TGTGCCAGCAGCGGGACCATCTCCTACAATGAGCAGTACTTC.